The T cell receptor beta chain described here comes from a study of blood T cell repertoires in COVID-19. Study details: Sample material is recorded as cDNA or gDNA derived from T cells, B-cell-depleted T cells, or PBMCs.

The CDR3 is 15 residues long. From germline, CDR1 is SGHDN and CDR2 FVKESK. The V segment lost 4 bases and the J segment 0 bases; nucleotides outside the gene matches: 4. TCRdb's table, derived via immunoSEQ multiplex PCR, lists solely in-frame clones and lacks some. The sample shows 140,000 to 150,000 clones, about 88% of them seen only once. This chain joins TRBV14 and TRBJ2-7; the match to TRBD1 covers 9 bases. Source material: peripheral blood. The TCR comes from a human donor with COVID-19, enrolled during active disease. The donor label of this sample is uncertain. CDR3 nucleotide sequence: TGTGCCAGCAGCCGGGGACAGGGCCTCTCCTACGAGCAGTACTTC. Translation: CASSRGQGLSYEQYF.